These T cell receptor beta chains were read from a single sample in a study of T-cell reconstitution after alpha-beta-depleted transplantation in children. TCRdb processed the PCR reads anew with MiXCR; each CDR3 protein has one entry. The sample lists roughly 590,000 distinct CDR3 sequences, approximately 16% seen once, with 1.1% in the top ten. Here the sequenced sample was PBMCs from the stem cell graft donor, taken from the stem cell graft. Every receptor here comes from a human donor who donated a stem cell graft to a child with acute myeloid leukemia. CDR3s include the opening cysteine and the closing phenylalanine or tryptophan. The order of the fields is V gene, D gene, clone size, J gene, CDR3 DNA, CDR3 protein. The D gene is left open where the match is weak. Clone size is shown for a subset of rows, as once, few, many or a class of expanded clone.

v_gene: TRBV7-2
d_gene: TRBD1
abundance: -
j_gene: TRBJ1-2
CDR3nt: TGTGCCAGCAGCTTAGGGGGACAGAAAGGTGGCTACACCTTC
CDR3aa: CASSLGGQKGGYTF

v_gene: TRBV13
d_gene: -
abundance: many
j_gene: TRBJ1-2
CDR3nt: TGTGCCAGCAGCTTAGGCCGCGGGGGGAACTATGGCTACACCTTC
CDR3aa: CASSLGRGGNYGYTF

v_gene: TRBV29-1
d_gene: -
abundance: many
j_gene: TRBJ2-1
CDR3nt: TGCAGCGTCCTGAAGCTTGGTGAGCAGTTCTTC
CDR3aa: CSVLKLGEQFF

v_gene: TRBV12-3/TRBV12-4
d_gene: TRBD1
abundance: many
j_gene: TRBJ1-5
CDR3nt: TGTGCCAGCAGTTTGAGGGGACAGCTCAATCAGCCCCAGCATTTT
CDR3aa: CASSLRGQLNQPQHF

v_gene: TRBV5-1
d_gene: TRBD1
abundance: -
j_gene: TRBJ2-5
CDR3nt: TGCGCCAGCAGCTTGGGACAGGGTGGCGGAGAGACCCAGTACTTC
CDR3aa: CASSLGQGGGETQYF

v_gene: TRBV20-1
d_gene: -
abundance: few
j_gene: TRBJ1-6
CDR3nt: TGCAGTGCTAGGGAGGGGCAGGGATTATTTTTAGGCTCACCCCTCCACTTT
CDR3aa: CSAREGQGLFLGSPLHF

v_gene: TRBV29-1
d_gene: -
abundance: many
j_gene: TRBJ1-1
CDR3nt: TGCAGCGCCGAAAGACGGGAGAACACTGAAGCTTTCTTT
CDR3aa: CSAERRENTEAFF

v_gene: TRBV5-1
d_gene: TRBD1
abundance: few
j_gene: TRBJ1-5
CDR3nt: TGCGCCAGCAGCACCGGACAGGACAATCAGCCCCAGCATTTT
CDR3aa: CASSTGQDNQPQHF

v_gene: TRBV5-1
d_gene: -
abundance: few
j_gene: TRBJ2-7
CDR3nt: TGCGCCAGCAGTTCGGACAGACATTACGAGCAGTACTTC
CDR3aa: CASSSDRHYEQYF

v_gene: TRBV20-1
d_gene: TRBD2
abundance: -
j_gene: TRBJ2-1
CDR3nt: TGCAGTGCTAGAAGGGCGGGGGTAGTCTACAATGAGCAGTTCTTC
CDR3aa: CSARRAGVVYNEQFF

v_gene: TRBV27
d_gene: TRBD1
abundance: few
j_gene: TRBJ2-6
CDR3nt: TGTGCCAGCAGTTCTCGGACAGGGGACTCCTCTGGGGCCAACGTCCTGACTTTC
CDR3aa: CASSSRTGDSSGANVLTF

v_gene: TRBV5-1
d_gene: TRBD1
abundance: few
j_gene: TRBJ1-1
CDR3nt: TGCGCCAGCAGCGGCAGGGGGCTCGCTGAAGCTTTCTTT
CDR3aa: CASSGRGLAEAFF

v_gene: TRBV7-8
d_gene: -
abundance: -
j_gene: TRBJ2-2
CDR3nt: TGTGCCAGCAGCTTAGAGTTGGGACCCGGGGAGCTGTTTTTT
CDR3aa: CASSLELGPGELFF

v_gene: TRBV20-1
d_gene: -
abundance: -
j_gene: TRBJ1-1
CDR3nt: TGCAGTGCTAGAGAAAGCTTAAAACAGGAACCGAACACTGAAGCTTTCTTT
CDR3aa: CSARESLKQEPNTEAFF

v_gene: TRBV6-1
d_gene: -
abundance: -
j_gene: TRBJ2-1
CDR3nt: TGTGCCAGCAGCGGGGATGGGGATGGAGGTGAGCAGTTCTTC
CDR3aa: CASSGDGDGGEQFF

v_gene: TRBV7-3
d_gene: TRBD2
abundance: few
j_gene: TRBJ2-3
CDR3nt: TGTGCCAGCAGCTCCACGACTAGCGGGGGGCAGGATACGCAGTATTTT
CDR3aa: CASSSTTSGGQDTQYF

v_gene: TRBV7-2
d_gene: TRBD1
abundance: few
j_gene: TRBJ1-1
CDR3nt: TGTGCCAGCAGCTGGACAGGGCCGTTAGGAGCTTTCTTT
CDR3aa: CASSWTGPLGAFF